This T cell receptor beta chain emerged from a study of cytomegalovirus exposure and HLA in healthy donors. The V and J ends lost 4 bases and 5 bases, in that order; junction bases with no gene match: 6. Germline V gene data show CDR1 as SGHNT and CDR2 as YENEEA. CDR3 length equals 14 residues. Those who donated were healthy bone marrow donors. The PCR employed 60 Vbeta primers together with 13 Jbeta primers. Repertoires were generated with immunoSEQ multiplex PCR, while TCRdb's copy carries only in-frame clones and drops some. This table holds 150,000 to 200,000 clones, 75% to 85% found once. This clonotype was obtained from a woman in her 30s in good health and CMV-seronegative. V and J are TRBV11-3 and TRBJ2-5, with TRBD2 matching 8 bases. Material for sequencing was PBMCs. This CDR3 reads CASSSAGGDETQYF. CDR3 coding DNA: TGTGCCAGCAGCTCCGCCGGGGGGGATGAGACCCAGTACTTC.